Presented here are 9 T cell receptor beta chains from one specimen sequenced in a study of blood T cell dynamics during melanoma immunotherapy. Using immunoSEQ multiplex PCR, the repertoire was profiled, and TCRdb retains in-frame clones only, with some absent. The sample has 15,000 to 20,000 clones; roughly 84% are singletons. Specified time point: pre-treatment baseline. The starting material was blood, obtained from a patient treated with checkpoint blockade. These receptors originate from a human donor with melanoma.

This chain uses TRBV11-1 with TRBJ2-3, with TRBD1 identical over 8 bases. V lost 5 bases and J lost 5; bases outside the gene matches: 9. The CDR3 consists of 15 residues. Germline-derived CDR1 and CDR2 are SGHAT and FQDESV (reference sequence). In DNA form, the CDR3 reads TGTGCCAGCAGCCCGTGGGACAGGTCGGGAGATACGCAGTATTTT. This codes for CASSPWDRSGDTQYF. The whole variable domain, filled in from reference TRBV11-1 and TRBJ2-3, reads EAEVAQSPRYKITEKSQAVAFWCDPISGHATLYWYRQILGQGPELLVQFQDESVVDDSQLPKDRFSAERLKGVDSTLKIQPAELGDSAMYLCASSPWDRSGDTQYFGPGTRLTVL.

V is TRBV11-2 and J is TRBJ2-7; TRBD1 agrees at 10 bases. Looked up from germline, CDR1 is SGHAT and CDR2 is FQNNGV. V trimming: 1 base; J trimming: 9 bases; junction bases outside the gene matches: 12. The CDR3 sequence is 16 residues long. The DNA of the CDR3 is TGTGCCAGCAGCTTAGCCCCGCCGGGACAGGGGAGGGCGCAGTACTTC. Its translation is CASSLAPPGQGRAQYF.

The CDR3 loop reads CAIRPGQGLTNEKLFF. CDR3 DNA sequence: TGTGCCATCAGGCCAGGACAGGGGTTAACTAATGAAAAACTGTTTTTT. The chain links TRBV10-3 to TRBJ1-4, with 9 bases fitting TRBD1. The CDR3 runs 16 residues. V lost 6 bases, J lost 1 base, and 6 bases stayed unmatched. Germline V gene lookup returns CDR1 ENHRY and CDR2 SYGVKD.

This clone was found a few times. The chain recombines TRBV30 with TRBJ1-5; possibly TRBD1 for D (5 bases). This CDR3 comprises 13 residues. Germline CDR1 reads GTSNPN; CDR2 reads SVGIG (reference sequence). Trimming took off 5 bases at V and 6 bases at J, with 14 bases between the two ends. CDR3 sequence (DNA): TGTGCCTGGGCTGCCCAGGGTCCTCAGCCCCAGCATTTT. It yields the protein CAWAAQGPQPQHF.

This rearrangement joins TRBV11-2 to TRBJ2-3; D gene ambiguous. Germline loops: CDR1 SGHAT, CDR2 FQNNGV. V lost 3 bases and J 3 bases, leaving 4 bases between the germline ends. This CDR3 is 12 amino acids long. CDR3 coding DNA: TGTGCCAGCAGCTTCGGGACAGATACGCAGTATTTT. Its translation is CASSFGTDTQYF.

The chain is built from TRBV27 and TRBJ1-5, with unresolved D. V was pared by 3 bases and J by 0 bases, with 15 bases between. The germline gives CDR1 MNHEY, CDR2 SMNVEV (reference sequence). The CDR3 contains 17 residues. The CDR3 region has the DNA TGTGCCAGCAGTTTTTTCGCTGAGTGGGATAGCAATCAGCCCCAGCATTTT. Amino acids: CASSFFAEWDSNQPQHF.

Here the CDR3 reads CAWTSAQQETQYF. The CDR3 region has the DNA TGTGCCTGGACTTCAGCGCAACAAGAGACCCAGTACTTC. This chain joins TRBV30 and TRBJ2-5; no clear D gene. The CDR3 consists of 13 residues. Germline CDR1 GTSNPN, CDR2 SVGIG (reference sequence). V shed 4 bases and J shed 2 bases, with 11 bases lying between them.

The V gene is TRBV7-9, the J gene TRBJ2-3; D ambiguous. V lost 2 bases, J lost 0 bases, and 12 bases lay in between. The CDR3 totals 16 residues. Germline assignment: CDR1 SEHNR and CDR2 FQNEAQ (reference sequence). CDR3 residues: CASSLYPSTSTDTQYF. The CDR3 bases are TGTGCCAGCAGCTTATATCCTAGTACTAGCACAGATACGCAGTATTTT.

This clone was detected only a few times. This sequence joins TRBV6-1 and TRBJ1-5; 9 positions match TRBD1. CDR1 and CDR2 (germline): MNHNS, SASEGT. V lost 6 bases to trimming and J lost 4 bases; unmatched junction nucleotides: 7. The CDR3 sequence is 15 residues long. CDR3: CASRPGQGANQPQHF. The CDR3 nucleotides read TGTGCCAGCAGACCGGGACAGGGAGCAAATCAGCCCCAGCATTTT.